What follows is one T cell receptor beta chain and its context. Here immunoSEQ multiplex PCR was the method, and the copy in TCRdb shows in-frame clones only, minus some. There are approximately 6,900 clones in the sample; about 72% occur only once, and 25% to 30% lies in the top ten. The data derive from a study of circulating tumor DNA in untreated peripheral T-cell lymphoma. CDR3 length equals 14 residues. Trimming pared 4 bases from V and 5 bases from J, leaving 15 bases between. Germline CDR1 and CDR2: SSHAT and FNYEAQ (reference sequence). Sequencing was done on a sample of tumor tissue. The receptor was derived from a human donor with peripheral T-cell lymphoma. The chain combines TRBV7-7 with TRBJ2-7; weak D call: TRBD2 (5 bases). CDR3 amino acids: CASSWAEGMNEQYF. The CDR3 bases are TGTGCCAGCAGCTGGGCAGAGGGCATGAACGAGCAGTACTTC. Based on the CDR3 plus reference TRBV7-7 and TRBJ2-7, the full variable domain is GAGVSQSPRYKVTKRGQDVTLRCDPISSHATLYWYQQALGQGPEFLTYFNYEAQPDKSGLPSDRFSAERPEGSISTLTIQRTEQRDSAMYRCASSWAEGMNEQYFGPGTRLTVT.